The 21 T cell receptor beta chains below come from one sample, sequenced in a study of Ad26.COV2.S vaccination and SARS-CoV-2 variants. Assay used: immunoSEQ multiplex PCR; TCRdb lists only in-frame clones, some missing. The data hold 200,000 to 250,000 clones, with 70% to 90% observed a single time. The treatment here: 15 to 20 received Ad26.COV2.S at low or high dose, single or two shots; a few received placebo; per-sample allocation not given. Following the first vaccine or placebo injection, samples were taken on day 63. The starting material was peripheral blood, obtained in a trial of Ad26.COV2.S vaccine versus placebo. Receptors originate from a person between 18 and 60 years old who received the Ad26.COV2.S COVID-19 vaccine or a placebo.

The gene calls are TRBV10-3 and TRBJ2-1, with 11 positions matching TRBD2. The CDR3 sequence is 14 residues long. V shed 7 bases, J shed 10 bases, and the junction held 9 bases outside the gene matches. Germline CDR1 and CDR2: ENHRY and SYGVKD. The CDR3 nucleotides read TGTGCCATCACAAAAACTAGCGGGGGACCAGAGCAGTTCTTC. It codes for CAITKTSGGPEQFF.

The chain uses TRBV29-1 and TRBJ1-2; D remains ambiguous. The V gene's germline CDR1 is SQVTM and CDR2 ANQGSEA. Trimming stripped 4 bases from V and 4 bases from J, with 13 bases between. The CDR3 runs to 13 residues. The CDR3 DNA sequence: TGCAGCGTTGCCATGATTGGGCTCTATGGCTACACCTTC. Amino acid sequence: CSVAMIGLYGYTF.

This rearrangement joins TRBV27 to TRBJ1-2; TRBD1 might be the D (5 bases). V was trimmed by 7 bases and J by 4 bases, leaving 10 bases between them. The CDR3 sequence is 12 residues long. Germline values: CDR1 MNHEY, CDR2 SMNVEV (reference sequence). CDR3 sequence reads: CASKDRFYGYTF. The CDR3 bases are TGTGCCAGCAAAGACAGATTCTATGGCTACACCTTC.

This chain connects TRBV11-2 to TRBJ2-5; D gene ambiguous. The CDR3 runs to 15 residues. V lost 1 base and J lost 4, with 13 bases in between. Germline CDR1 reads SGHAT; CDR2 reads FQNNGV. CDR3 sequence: CASSLAGLVRETQYF. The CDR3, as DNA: TGTGCCAGCAGCTTAGCTGGGCTGGTCCGAGAGACCCAGTACTTC. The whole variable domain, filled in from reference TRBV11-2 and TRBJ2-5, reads EAGVAQSPRYKIIEKRQSVAFWCNPISGHATLYWYQQILGQGPKLLIQFQNNGVVDDSQLPKDRFSAERLKGVDSTLKIQPAKLEDSAVYLCASSLAGLVRETQYFGPGTRLLVL.

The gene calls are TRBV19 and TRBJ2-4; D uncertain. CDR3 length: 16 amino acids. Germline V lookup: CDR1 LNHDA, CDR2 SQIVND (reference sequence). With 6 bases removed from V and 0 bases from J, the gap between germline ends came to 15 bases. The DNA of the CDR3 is TGTGCCAGTAGGCGAACAGAAAAGATAGCCAAAAACATTCAGTACTTC. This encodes CASRRTEKIAKNIQYF.

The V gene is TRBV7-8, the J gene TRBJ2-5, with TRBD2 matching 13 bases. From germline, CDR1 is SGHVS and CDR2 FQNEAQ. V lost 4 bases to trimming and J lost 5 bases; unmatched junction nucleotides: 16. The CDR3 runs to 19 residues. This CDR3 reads CASSWTSGTSGKIGETQYF. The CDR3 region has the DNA TGTGCCAGCAGCTGGACTTCCGGGACTAGCGGGAAGATCGGGGAGACCCAGTACTTC.

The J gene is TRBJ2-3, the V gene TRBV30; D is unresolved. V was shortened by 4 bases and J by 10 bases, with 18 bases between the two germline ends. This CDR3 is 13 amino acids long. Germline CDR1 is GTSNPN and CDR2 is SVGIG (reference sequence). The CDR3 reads CAWTPAGVGPQYF. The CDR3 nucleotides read TGTGCCTGGACTCCCGCTGGGGTTGGTCCGCAGTATTTT. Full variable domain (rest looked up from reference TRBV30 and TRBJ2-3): SQTIHQWPATLVQPVGSPLSLECTVEGTSNPNLYWYRQAAGRGLQLLFYSVGIGQISSEVPQNLSASRPQDRQFILSSKKLLLSDSGFYLCAWTPAGVGPQYFGPGTRLTVL.

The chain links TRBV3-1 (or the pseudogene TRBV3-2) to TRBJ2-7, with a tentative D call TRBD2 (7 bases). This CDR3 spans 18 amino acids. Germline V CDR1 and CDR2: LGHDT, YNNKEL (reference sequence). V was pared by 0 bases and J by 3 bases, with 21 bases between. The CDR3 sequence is CASSQDATGGGGGYEQYF. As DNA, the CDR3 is TGTGCCAGCAGCCAAGACGCGACCGGCGGGGGAGGGGGCTACGAGCAGTACTTC.

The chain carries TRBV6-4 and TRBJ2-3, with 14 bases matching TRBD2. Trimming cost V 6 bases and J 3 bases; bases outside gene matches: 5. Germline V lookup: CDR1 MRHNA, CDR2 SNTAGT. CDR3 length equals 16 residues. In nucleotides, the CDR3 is TGTGCCAGCAGCCCCGGGACTAGCGGGGGAACAGATACGCAGTATTTT. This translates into CASSPGTSGGTDTQYF.

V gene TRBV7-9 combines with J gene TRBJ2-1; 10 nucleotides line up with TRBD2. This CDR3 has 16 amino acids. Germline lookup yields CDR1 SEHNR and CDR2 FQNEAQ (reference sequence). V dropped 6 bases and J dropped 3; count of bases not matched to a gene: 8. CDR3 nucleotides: TGTGCCAGCAGACCAACCGGGACTAGCGACTACAATGAGCAGTTCTTC. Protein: CASRPTGTSDYNEQFF.

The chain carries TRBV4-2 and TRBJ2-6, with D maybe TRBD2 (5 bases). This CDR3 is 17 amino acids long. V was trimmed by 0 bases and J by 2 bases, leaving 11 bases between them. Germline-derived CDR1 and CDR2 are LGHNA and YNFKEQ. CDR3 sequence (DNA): TGTGCCAGCAGCCAAGAATTAGCGACGGCTGGGGCCAACGTCCTGACTTTC. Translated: CASSQELATAGANVLTF.

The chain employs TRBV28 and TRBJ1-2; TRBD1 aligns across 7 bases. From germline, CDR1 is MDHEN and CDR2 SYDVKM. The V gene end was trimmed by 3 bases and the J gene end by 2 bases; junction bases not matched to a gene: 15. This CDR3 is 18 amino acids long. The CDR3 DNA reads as TGTGCCAGCAGTTTGGCAGGGGGGGCGAACTTACAAAACTATGGCTACACCTTC. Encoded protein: CASSLAGGANLQNYGYTF.

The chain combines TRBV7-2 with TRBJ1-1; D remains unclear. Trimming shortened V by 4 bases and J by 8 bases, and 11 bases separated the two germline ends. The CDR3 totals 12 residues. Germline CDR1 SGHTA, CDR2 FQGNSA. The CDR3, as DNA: TGTGCCAGCAGCTCTCCGCTTCGGGAAGCTTTCTTT. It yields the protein CASSSPLREAFF.

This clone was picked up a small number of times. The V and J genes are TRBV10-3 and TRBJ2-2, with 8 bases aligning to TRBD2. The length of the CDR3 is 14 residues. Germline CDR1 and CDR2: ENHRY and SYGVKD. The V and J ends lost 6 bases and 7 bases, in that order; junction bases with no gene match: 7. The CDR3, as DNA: TGTGCCATCAGGAGAGCGGGAGCCGGCGGGGAGCTGTTTTTT. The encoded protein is CAIRRAGAGGELFF.

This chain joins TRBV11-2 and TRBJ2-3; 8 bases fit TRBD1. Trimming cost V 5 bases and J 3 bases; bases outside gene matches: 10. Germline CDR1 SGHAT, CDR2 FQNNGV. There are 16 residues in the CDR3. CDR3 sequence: CASSPETGGRTDTQYF. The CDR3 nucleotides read TGTGCCAGCAGCCCCGAAACAGGGGGTAGAACAGATACGCAGTATTTT. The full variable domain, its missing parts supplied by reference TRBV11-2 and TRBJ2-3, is EAGVAQSPRYKIIEKRQSVAFWCNPISGHATLYWYQQILGQGPKLLIQFQNNGVVDDSQLPKDRFSAERLKGVDSTLKIQPAKLEDSAVYLCASSPETGGRTDTQYFGPGTRLTVL.

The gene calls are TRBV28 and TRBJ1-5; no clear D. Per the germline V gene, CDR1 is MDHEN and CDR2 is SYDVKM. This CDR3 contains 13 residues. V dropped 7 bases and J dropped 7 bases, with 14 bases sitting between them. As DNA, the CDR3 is TGTGCCAGCATTCCGGGCCCGGGCCAGCCCCAGCATTTT. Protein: CASIPGPGQPQHF. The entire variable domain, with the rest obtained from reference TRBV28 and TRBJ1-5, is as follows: DVKVTQSSRYLVKRTGEKVFLECVQDMDHENMFWYRQDPGLGLRLIYFSYDVKMKEKGDIPEGYSVSREKKERFSLILESASTNQTSMYLCASIPGPGQPQHFGDGTRLSIL.

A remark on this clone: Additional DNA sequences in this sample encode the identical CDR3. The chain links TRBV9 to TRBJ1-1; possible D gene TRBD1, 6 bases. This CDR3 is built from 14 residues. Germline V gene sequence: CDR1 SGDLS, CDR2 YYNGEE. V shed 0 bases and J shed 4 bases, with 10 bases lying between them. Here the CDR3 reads CASSVGGGGTEAFF. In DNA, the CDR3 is TGTGCCAGCAGCGTAGGAGGGGGTGGCACTGAAGCTTTCTTT.

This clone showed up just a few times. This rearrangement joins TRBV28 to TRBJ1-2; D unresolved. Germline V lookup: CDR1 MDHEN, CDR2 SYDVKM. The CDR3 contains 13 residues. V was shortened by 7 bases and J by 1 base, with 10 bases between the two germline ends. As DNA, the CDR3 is TGTGCCAGCATGGAAAGTCTTAACTATGGCTACACCTTC. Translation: CASMESLNYGYTF.

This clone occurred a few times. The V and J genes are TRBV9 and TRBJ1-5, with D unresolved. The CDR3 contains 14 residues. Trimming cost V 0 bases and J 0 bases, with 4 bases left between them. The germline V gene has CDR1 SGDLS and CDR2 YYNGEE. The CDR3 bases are TGTGCCAGCAGCGTAGACTATAGCAATCAGCCCCAGCATTTT. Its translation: CASSVDYSNQPQHF.

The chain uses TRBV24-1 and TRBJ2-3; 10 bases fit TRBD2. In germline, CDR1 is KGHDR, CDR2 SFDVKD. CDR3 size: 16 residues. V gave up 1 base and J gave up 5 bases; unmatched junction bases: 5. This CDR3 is CATSDFVTSGLDTQYF. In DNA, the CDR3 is TGTGCCACCAGTGATTTCGTGACTAGCGGGTTAGATACGCAGTATTTT.

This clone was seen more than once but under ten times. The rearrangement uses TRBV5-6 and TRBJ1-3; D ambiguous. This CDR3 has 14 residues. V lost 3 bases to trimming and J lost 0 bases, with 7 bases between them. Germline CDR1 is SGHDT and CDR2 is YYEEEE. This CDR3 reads CASSSSGSGNTIYF. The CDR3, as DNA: TGTGCCAGCAGCTCCTCGGGCTCTGGAAACACCATATATTTT.